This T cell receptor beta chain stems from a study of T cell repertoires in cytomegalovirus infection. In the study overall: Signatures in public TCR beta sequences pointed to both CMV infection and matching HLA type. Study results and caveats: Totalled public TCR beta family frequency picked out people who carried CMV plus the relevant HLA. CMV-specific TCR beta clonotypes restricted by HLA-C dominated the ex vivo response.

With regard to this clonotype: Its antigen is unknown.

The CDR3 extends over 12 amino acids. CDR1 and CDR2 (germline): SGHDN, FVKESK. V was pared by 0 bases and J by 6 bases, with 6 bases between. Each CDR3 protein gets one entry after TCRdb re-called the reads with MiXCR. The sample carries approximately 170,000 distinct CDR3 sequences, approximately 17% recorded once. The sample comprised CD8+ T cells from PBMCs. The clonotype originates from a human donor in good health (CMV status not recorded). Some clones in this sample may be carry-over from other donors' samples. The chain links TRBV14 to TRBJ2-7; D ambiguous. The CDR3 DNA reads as TGTGCCAGCAGCCAAGATATGAGCGAGCAGTACTTC. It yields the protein CASSQDMSEQYF.